The present T cell receptor beta chain was sequenced within a study of PD-1 blockade in classical Hodgkin lymphoma. Time point defined: cycle 4 day 1 (C4D1), after five to seven weeks of nivolumab. The patients all showed relapse after autologous stem cell transplantation, while their brentuximab vedotin exposure varied. Magnetic negative selection, applied to thawed PBMCs, was used to isolate the CD8+ T cells. Sequencing used immunoSEQ multiplex PCR; TCRdb keeps in-frame clones, though not all of them. The sample has 7,500 to 8,500 clones; approximately 80% are singletons. Trimming took off 0 bases at V and 5 bases at J, with 7 bases between the two ends. The CDR3 extends over 13 amino acids.

The chain has TRBV6-7 and TRBJ2-5; possibly TRBD1 or TRBD2 for D (5 bases each). TRBV6-7 is noted as an ORF with a role that remains uncertain. The sequencing used CD8+ T cells from blood, collected before the fourth cycle of nivolumab. The clonotype comes from a human donor with classical Hodgkin lymphoma. CDR3 nucleotides: TGTGCCAGCAGTTACTCAGGGGACGAGACCCAGTACTTC. Translation: CASSYSGDETQYF.